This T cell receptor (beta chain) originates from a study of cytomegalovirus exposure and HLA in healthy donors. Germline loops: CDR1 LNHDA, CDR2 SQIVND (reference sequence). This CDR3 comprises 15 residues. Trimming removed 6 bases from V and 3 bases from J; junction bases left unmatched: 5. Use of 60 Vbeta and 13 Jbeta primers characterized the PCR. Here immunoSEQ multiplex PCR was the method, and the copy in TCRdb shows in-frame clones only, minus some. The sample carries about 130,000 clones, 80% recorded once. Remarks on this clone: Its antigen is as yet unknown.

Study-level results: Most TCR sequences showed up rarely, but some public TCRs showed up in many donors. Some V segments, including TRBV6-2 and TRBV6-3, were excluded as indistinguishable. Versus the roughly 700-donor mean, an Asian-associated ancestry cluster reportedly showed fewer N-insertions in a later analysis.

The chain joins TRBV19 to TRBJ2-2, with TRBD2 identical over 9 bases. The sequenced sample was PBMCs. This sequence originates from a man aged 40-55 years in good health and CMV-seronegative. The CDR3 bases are TGTGCCAGTAGGGGTTGGACTAGCGACACCGGGGAGCTGTTTTTT. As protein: CASRGWTSDTGELFF.